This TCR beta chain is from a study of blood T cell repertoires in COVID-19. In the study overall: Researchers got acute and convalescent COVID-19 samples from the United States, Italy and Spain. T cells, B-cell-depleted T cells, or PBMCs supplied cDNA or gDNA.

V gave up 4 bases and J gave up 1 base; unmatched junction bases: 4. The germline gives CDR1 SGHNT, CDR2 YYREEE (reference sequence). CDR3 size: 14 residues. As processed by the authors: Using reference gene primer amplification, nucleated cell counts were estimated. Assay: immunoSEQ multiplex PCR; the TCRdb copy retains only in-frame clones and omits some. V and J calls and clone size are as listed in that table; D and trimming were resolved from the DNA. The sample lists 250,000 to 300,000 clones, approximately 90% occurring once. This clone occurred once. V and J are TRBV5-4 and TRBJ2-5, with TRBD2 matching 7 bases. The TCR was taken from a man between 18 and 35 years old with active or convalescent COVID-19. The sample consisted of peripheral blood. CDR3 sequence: CASSIGRTQETQYF. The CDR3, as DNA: TGTGCCAGCAGCATCGGGAGGACCCAAGAGACCCAGTACTTC.